The rows below give T cell receptor beta chains drawn from one sample of a study of T-cell memory formation after mild COVID-19. TCRdb passed the 5' RACE reads through MiXCR, listing each CDR3 protein once. The sample yields approximately 150,000 distinct CDR3 sequences, 15% to 20% seen once. Sequenced sample: PBMCs or a T cell subset sorted from them (not recorded which). The receptors stem from an adult woman who had mild COVID-19 (a few samples of this study predate the infection). Cell type and time point are not known. Each CDR3 is given with its conserved first and last residue.

CDR3aa,v_gene,j_gene
CAWSDGLSWADTQYF,TRBV30,TRBJ2-3
CASSSTWEALSTDTQYF,TRBV12-3/TRBV12-4,TRBJ2-3
CSARDSSVSSYEQYF,TRBV20-1,TRBJ2-7
CSASVWRGAQETQYF,TRBV20-1,TRBJ2-5
CASSPLQGARDTQYF,TRBV18,TRBJ2-3
CASSWDREAFF,TRBV6-5,TRBJ1-1
CKLAKTQYF,TRBV30,TRBJ2-5
CASSPNRRVTEAFF,TRBV12-3/TRBV12-4,TRBJ1-1
CASSTDGSSGNTIYF,TRBV5-1,TRBJ1-3
CASSLSRAETQYF,TRBV11-2,TRBJ2-5
CASSLSQGVMGETQYF,TRBV5-4,TRBJ2-5
CASSPYGGTGSYEQYF,TRBV6-5,TRBJ2-7
CASSLAGSDEQYF,TRBV7-9,TRBJ2-7
CSARVGLSKETQYF,TRBV20-1,TRBJ2-5
CASSQLTDWKADYEQYF,TRBV3-1,TRBJ2-7
CAWEGGHGQPQHF,TRBV30,TRBJ1-5
CASSFRQGANTEAFF,TRBV12-3/TRBV12-4,TRBJ1-1